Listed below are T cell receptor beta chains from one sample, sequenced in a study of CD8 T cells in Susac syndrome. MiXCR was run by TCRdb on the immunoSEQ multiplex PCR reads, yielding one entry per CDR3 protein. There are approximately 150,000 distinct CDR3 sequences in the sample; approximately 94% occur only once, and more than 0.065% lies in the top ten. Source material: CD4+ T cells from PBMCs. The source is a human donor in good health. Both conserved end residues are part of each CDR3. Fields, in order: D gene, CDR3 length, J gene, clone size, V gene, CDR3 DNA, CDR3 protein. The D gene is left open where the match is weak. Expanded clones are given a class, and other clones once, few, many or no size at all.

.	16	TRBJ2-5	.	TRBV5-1	TGCGCCAGCAGCTCCAACCCCCTCCCGGGAGAAGAGACCCAGTACTTC	CASSSNPLPGEETQYF
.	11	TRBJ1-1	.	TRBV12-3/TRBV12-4	TGTGCCAGCAGTTTAAGGCCGGAAGCTTTCTTT	CASSLRPEAFF
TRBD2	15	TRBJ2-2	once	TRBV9	TGTGCCAGCAGCACGCGGGGGTTCGGCACCGGGGAGCTGTTTTTT	CASSTRGFGTGELFF
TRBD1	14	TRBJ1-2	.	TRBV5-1	TGCGCCAGCAGCCCGGGGGGACAGGACTATGGCTACACCTTC	CASSPGGQDYGYTF
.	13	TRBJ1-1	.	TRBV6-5	TGTGCCAGCAGTTACATCGGCTGGTCTGAAGCTTTCTTT	CASSYIGWSEAFF
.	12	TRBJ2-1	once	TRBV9	TGTGCCAGCAGCGTAGAGGGTGAGGAGCAGTTCTTC	CASSVEGEEQFF
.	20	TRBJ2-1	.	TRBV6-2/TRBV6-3	TGTGCCAGCAGTTACCCCTACACCCTCTTCCTAGCAAGGACCTACAATGAGCAGTTCTTC	CASSYPYTLFLARTYNEQFF
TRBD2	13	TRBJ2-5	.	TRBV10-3	TGTGCCATCAGTTCCCGGGGGGAAGAGACCCAGTACTTC	CAISSRGEETQYF
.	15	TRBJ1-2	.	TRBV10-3	TGTGCCATCAGTGAGAAAGGGCAAGCTAACTATGGCTACACCTTC	CAISEKGQANYGYTF
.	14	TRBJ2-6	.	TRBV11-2	TGTGCCAGCAGCCCTGTCCGTGGGGCCAACGTCCTGACTTTC	CASSPVRGANVLTF
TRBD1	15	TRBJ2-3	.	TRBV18	TGTGCCAGCTCACCTAGACAGGGGGCGGCAGATACGCAGTATTTT	CASSPRQGAADTQYF
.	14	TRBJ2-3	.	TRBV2	TGTGCCAGCAGTGGGATCGGGAGCCTCCATACGCAGTATTTT	CASSGIGSLHTQYF
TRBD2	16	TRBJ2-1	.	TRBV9	TGTGCCAGCAGCGTAGGGGCTAGCGGCCCTGCCGTTGAGCAGTTCTTC	CASSVGASGPAVEQFF
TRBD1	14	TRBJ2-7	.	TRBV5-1	TGCGCCAGCAGTCCGGGACAGGACCTTGGCGAGCAGTACTTC	CASSPGQDLGEQYF
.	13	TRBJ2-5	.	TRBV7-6	TGTGCCAGCAGCTTATACAGAAAAGAGACCCAGTACTTC	CASSLYRKETQYF
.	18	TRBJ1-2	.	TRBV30	TGTGCCTGGACCGGGCAAGGGGAGGGTCTCACTTCGTTCTATGGCTACACCTTC	CAWTGQGEGLTSFYGYTF
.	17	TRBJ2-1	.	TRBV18	TGTGCCAGCTCACGGCGGGACAGCAATCAAGAATACAATGAGCAGTTCTTC	CASSRRDSNQEYNEQFF
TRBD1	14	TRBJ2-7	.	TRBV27	TGTGCCAGCAGCCCGACAGGGACCTCGGGCGAGCAGTACTTC	CASSPTGTSGEQYF
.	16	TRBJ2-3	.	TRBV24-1	TGTGCCACCAGTGATACAGGGAGGAGCGGCACAGATACGCAGTATTTT	CATSDTGRSGTDTQYF
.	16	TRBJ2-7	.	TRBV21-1	TGTGCCAGCAGCAACCCGACTAGCGGGACCCATAACGAGCAGTACTTC	CASSNPTSGTHNEQYF
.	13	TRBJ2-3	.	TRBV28	TGTGCCAGCAGTTTCTCGACTGTACATACGCAGTATTTT	CASSFSTVHTQYF
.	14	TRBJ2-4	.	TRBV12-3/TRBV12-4	TGTGCCAGCAGTCCCCTAGGAGCCAAAAACATTCAGTACTTC	CASSPLGAKNIQYF
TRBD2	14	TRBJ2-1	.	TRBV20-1	TGCAGTGCTCTACCGGGACTAGCGGTAAATGAGCAGTTCTTC	CSALPGLAVNEQFF
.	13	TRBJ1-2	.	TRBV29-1	TGCAGCGTTGAACAGCGGGCGCAATATGGCTACACCTTC	CSVEQRAQYGYTF
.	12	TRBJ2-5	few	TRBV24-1	TGTGCCACCAGTGATGTCGGCGAGACCCAGTACTTC	CATSDVGETQYF
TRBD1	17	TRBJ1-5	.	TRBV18	TGTGCCAGCTCACCTCTGGGACAGGGGTTGAGCAATCAGCCCCAGCATTTT	CASSPLGQGLSNQPQHF
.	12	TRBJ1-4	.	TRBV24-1	TGTGCCACCAGTGATTTGCAGGACCAGCCGTTTTTT	CATSDLQDQPFF
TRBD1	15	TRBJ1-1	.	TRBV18	TGTGCCAGCTCACCCCAGGGGGCGCGGTCCACTGAAGCTTTCTTT	CASSPQGARSTEAFF
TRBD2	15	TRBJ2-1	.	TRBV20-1	TGCAGTGCTAGAGAACCTAGCGGGAGGCTGTATGAGCAGTTCTTC	CSAREPSGRLYEQFF
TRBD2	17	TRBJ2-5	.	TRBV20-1	TGCAGTGCTAGTCTACGACTAGCGGGAGGAGTTCCGGTGACCCAGTACTTC	CSASLRLAGGVPVTQYF
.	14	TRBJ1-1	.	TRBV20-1	TGCAGTGCTAGAGTTCTGAAGGGGAACACTGAAGCTTTCTTT	CSARVLKGNTEAFF
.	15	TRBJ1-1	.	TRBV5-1	TGCGCCAGCAGCTGGGACGGACAACCGAACACTGAAGCTTTCTTT	CASSWDGQPNTEAFF
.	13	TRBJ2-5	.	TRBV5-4	TGTGCCAGCAGCACCGTGGATGTAGAGACCCAGTACTTC	CASSTVDVETQYF
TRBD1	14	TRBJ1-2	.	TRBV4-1	TGCGCCAGCAGACCCCCGGGACAGATCTATGGCTACACCTTC	CASRPPGQIYGYTF
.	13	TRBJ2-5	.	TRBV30	TGTGCCTGGAGTTGGAACGAACAAGAGACCCAGTACTTC	CAWSWNEQETQYF
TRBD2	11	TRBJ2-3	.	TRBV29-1	TGCAGCGTAGAGACTAGCGACACGCAGTATTTT	CSVETSDTQYF
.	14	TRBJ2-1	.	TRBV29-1	TGCAGCGTTGAACGGGGAGCTTCCTACAATGAGCAGTTCTTC	CSVERGASYNEQFF
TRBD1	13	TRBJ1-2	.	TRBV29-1	TGCAGCGCCTCACCGGGACAGGGTGATGGCTACACCTTC	CSASPGQGDGYTF
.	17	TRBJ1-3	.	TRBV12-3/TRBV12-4	TGTGCCAGCAGCTCCCTCGGGGGCCTCAACTCTGGAAACACCATATATTTT	CASSSLGGLNSGNTIYF
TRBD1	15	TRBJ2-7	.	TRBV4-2	TGTGCCAGCAGCCAATGGGAAACAGGGGGATACGAGCAGTACTTC	CASSQWETGGYEQYF
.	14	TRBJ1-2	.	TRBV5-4	TGTGCCAGCAGCTTGGCCGGCGCAGTCCGTGGCTACACCTTC	CASSLAGAVRGYTF
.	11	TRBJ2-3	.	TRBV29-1	TGCAGCGTTGGGATTGGGAGTACGCAGTATTTT	CSVGIGSTQYF
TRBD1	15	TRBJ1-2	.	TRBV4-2	TGTGCCAGCAGCCAAGAAACAGGGGAATACTATGGCTACACCTTC	CASSQETGEYYGYTF
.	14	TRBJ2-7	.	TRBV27	TGTGCCAGCAGTCCTAGGGAGTTGGGCTACGAGCAGTACTTC	CASSPRELGYEQYF
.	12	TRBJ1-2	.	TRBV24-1	TGTGCCACCAGTGCTACGGGCTATGGCTACACCTTC	CATSATGYGYTF
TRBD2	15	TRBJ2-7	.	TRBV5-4	TGTGCCAGCAGCTTGGAACTAGCGGGAGGGTACGAGCAGTACTTC	CASSLELAGGYEQYF
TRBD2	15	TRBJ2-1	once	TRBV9	TGTGCCAGCAGCGTAGTGGCTAGCGGGGCTAATGAGCAGTTCTTC	CASSVVASGANEQFF
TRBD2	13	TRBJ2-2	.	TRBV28	TGTGCCAGCAGTATACTAGCGGCCGGGGAGCTGTTTTTT	CASSILAAGELFF
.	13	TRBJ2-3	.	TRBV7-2	TGTGCCAGCAGCTTCCAGTTGACAGATACGCAGTATTTT	CASSFQLTDTQYF
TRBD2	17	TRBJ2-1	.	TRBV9	TGTGCCAGCAGCGTAGCCCCAGTAGCGGGAAACAAGGGTGAGCAGTTCTTC	CASSVAPVAGNKGEQFF
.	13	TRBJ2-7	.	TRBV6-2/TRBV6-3	TGTGCCAGCACCCGGACACGCTCCTACGAGCAGTACTTC	CASTRTRSYEQYF
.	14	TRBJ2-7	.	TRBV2	TGTGCCAGCAGTGAAACGATGAGCTCCTACGAGCAGTACTTC	CASSETMSSYEQYF
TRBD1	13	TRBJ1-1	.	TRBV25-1	TGTGCCAGCAGTGGCGCGGGACAGGGGAAAGCTTTCTTT	CASSGAGQGKAFF
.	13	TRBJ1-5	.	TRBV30	TGTGCCTGGAGGAGAAATAGCAATCAGCCCCAGCATTTT	CAWRRNSNQPQHF
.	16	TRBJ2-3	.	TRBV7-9	TGTGCCAGCAACAAAGGATGGACAGAGAGCACAGATACGCAGTATTTT	CASNKGWTESTDTQYF
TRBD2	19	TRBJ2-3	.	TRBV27	TGTGCCAGCAGCCCCCGGAGACTAGCGGGTGTGTGGAGCACAGATACGCAGTATTTT	CASSPRRLAGVWSTDTQYF
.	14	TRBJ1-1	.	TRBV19	TGTGCCAGTACCCCGACTCATCCGAACACTGAAGCTTTCTTT	CASTPTHPNTEAFF
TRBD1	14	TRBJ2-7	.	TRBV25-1	TGTGCCAGCAGTGACCACAGGGGATCCTACGAGCAGTACTTC	CASSDHRGSYEQYF
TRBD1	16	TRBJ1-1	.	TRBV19	TGTGCCAGTAGTTCCCGGGGACAGCTGGTGAGCACTGAAGCTTTCTTT	CASSSRGQLVSTEAFF
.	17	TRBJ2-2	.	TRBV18	TGTGCCAGCTCACCCCGTTTCAGAGGGGCGAACACCGGGGAGCTGTTTTTT	CASSPRFRGANTGELFF